The rows below give T cell receptor beta chains drawn from one sample of a study of CD4 T cells in relation to SARS-CoV-2 and coronaviruses. Their antigen targets remain unknown. Clones were read by immunoSEQ multiplex PCR, and TCRdb kept only the in-frame ones, dropping some. The sample lists 20,000 to 25,000 clones; around 67% were seen once. The sample was CD4+ T cells from PBMCs, cultured in vitro. The receptors here all came from a human donor in good health. The CDR3 runs from the conserved cysteine through the conserved F or W. Fields, in order: D gene, J gene, V gene, clone size, CDR3 protein, CDR3 DNA. D genes are given only for firm matches. Where a row states a size, it is once, few, many or the class of an expanded clone; other rows omit it.

D: .
J: TRBJ2-2
V: TRBV19
size: few
CDR3: CASSIATGNTGELFF
DNA: TGTGCCAGTAGTATAGCAACAGGGAACACCGGGGAGCTGTTTTTT

D: .
J: TRBJ1-3
V: TRBV2
size: .
CDR3: CASLREMSGNTIYF
DNA: TGTGCCAGCCTTCGGGAAATGAGTGGAAACACCATATATTTT

D: .
J: TRBJ1-4
V: TRBV29-1
size: .
CDR3: CSVGRQGTTNEKLFF
DNA: TGCAGCGTTGGGAGGCAGGGCACAACTAATGAAAAACTGTTTTTT

D: TRBD1
J: TRBJ1-2
V: TRBV9
size: .
CDR3: CASSVDWDSGLPNYGYTF
DNA: TGTGCCAGCAGCGTAGATTGGGACAGTGGGTTACCTAACTATGGCTACACCTTC

D: .
J: TRBJ1-2
V: TRBV19
size: few
CDR3: CASSPERTRPNYGYTF
DNA: TGTGCCAGTAGTCCAGAACGGACAAGACCTAACTATGGCTACACCTTC

D: TRBD1
J: TRBJ1-4
V: TRBV19
size: .
CDR3: CASSISGTGGRKLFF
DNA: TGTGCCAGTAGTATATCCGGGACAGGGGGCCGAAAACTGTTTTTT

D: .
J: TRBJ2-1
V: TRBV19
size: .
CDR3: CASSPHGQYNEQFF
DNA: TGTGCCAGTAGTCCCCACGGACAGTACAATGAGCAGTTCTTC

D: TRBD1
J: TRBJ2-2
V: TRBV4-2
size: .
CDR3: CASSPAGGNTGELFF
DNA: TGTGCCAGCAGCCCTGCAGGGGGCAACACCGGGGAGCTGTTTTTT

D: TRBD2
J: TRBJ2-7
V: TRBV12-3/TRBV12-4
size: .
CDR3: CASSPGTSYEQYF
DNA: TGTGCCAGCAGTCCCGGGACTAGTTACGAGCAGTACTTC

D: .
J: TRBJ2-2
V: TRBV21-1
size: once
CDR3: CASSKKMGGKRRAGELFF
DNA: TGTGCCAGCAGCAAAAAGATGGGCGGGAAGAGGAGGGCCGGGGAGCTGTTTTTT

D: .
J: TRBJ2-7
V: TRBV19
size: .
CDR3: CASSPLAGVPYEQYF
DNA: TGTGCCAGTAGTCCCCTCGCAGGGGTCCCCTACGAGCAGTACTTC

D: .
J: TRBJ1-1
V: TRBV5-1
size: .
CDR3: CASSLVQANTEAFF
DNA: TGCGCCAGCAGCTTGGTACAGGCGAACACTGAAGCTTTCTTT

D: .
J: TRBJ2-3
V: TRBV2
size: .
CDR3: CASSVTGTDTQYF
DNA: TGTGCCAGCAGCGTGACCGGCACAGATACGCAGTATTTT

D: .
J: TRBJ2-1
V: TRBV2
size: few
CDR3: CASSVLEQFF
DNA: TGTGCCAGCAGTGTCCTTGAGCAGTTCTTC

D: TRBD1
J: TRBJ1-2
V: TRBV2
size: few
CDR3: CASSRQGSDYGYTF
DNA: TGTGCCAGCAGCAGACAGGGGTCGGACTATGGCTACACCTTC

D: TRBD2
J: TRBJ2-3
V: TRBV5-8
size: .
CDR3: CASSPGTRPPDTQYF
DNA: TGTGCCAGCAGCCCGGGGACTAGGCCCCCAGATACGCAGTATTTT

D: .
J: TRBJ2-6
V: TRBV3-1/TRBV3-2
size: .
CDR3: CASTLSGGASGANVLTF
DNA: TGTGCCAGCACCCTCTCAGGGGGGGCGTCTGGGGCCAACGTCCTGACTTTC

D: .
J: TRBJ1-3
V: TRBV7-2
size: .
CDR3: CASSTSGLWGNTIYF
DNA: TGTGCCAGCAGCACCTCAGGGTTATGGGGAAACACCATATATTTT

D: TRBD2
J: TRBJ2-2
V: TRBV7-2
size: .
CDR3: CASSLYHGGSSGELFF
DNA: TGTGCCAGCAGCTTATATCACGGGGGGAGCTCCGGGGAGCTGTTTTTT

D: .
J: TRBJ2-2
V: TRBV21-1
size: .
CDR3: CASSKSTSGGAAGELFF
DNA: TGTGCCAGCAGCAAGTCCACTAGCGGGGGGGCGGCCGGGGAGCTGTTTTTT

D: TRBD2
J: TRBJ2-1
V: TRBV10-1
size: .
CDR3: CASSTSGGKDEQFF
DNA: TGCGCCAGCAGTACTAGCGGGGGGAAGGATGAGCAGTTCTTC

D: .
J: TRBJ2-3
V: TRBV24-1
size: .
CDR3: CATSDRVGDTQYF
DNA: TGTGCCACCAGTGACCGGGTAGGGGATACGCAGTATTTT

D: .
J: TRBJ1-5
V: TRBV19
size: .
CDR3: CASSIRTGNQPQHF
DNA: TGTGCCAGTAGTATACGAACAGGGAATCAGCCCCAGCATTTT

D: .
J: TRBJ2-5
V: TRBV21-1
size: .
CDR3: CASSNRGREETQYF
DNA: TGTGCCAGCAGCAATAGAGGCAGGGAGGAGACCCAGTACTTC

D: .
J: TRBJ2-3
V: TRBV27
size: once
CDR3: CASSLVRASPGLVLPSTDTQYF
DNA: TGTGCCAGCAGTTTGGTCAGGGCTTCACCGGGACTTGTACTTCCTAGCACAGATACGCAGTATTTT

D: TRBD1
J: TRBJ1-1
V: TRBV25-1
size: .
CDR3: CASSDPGQREAFF
DNA: TGTGCCAGCAGTGATCCGGGACAGCGTGAAGCTTTCTTT

D: .
J: TRBJ2-1
V: TRBV5-4
size: .
CDR3: CASSLALRNNEQFF
DNA: TGTGCCAGCAGCTTGGCACTGCGGAACAATGAGCAGTTCTTC

D: .
J: TRBJ2-5
V: TRBV5-1
size: .
CDR3: CASSWDRQGREETQYF
DNA: TGCGCCAGCAGCTGGGATCGGCAGGGGAGGGAAGAGACCCAGTACTTC

D: .
J: TRBJ1-2
V: TRBV19
size: .
CDR3: CASSRGKLEGYTF
DNA: TGTGCCAGTAGTAGGGGGAAATTAGAGGGCTACACCTTC

D: TRBD1
J: TRBJ1-5
V: TRBV15
size: .
CDR3: CATSRDPGQVNSNQPQHF
DNA: TGTGCCACCAGCAGAGATCCTGGACAGGTAAATAGCAATCAGCCCCAGCATTTT

D: .
J: TRBJ1-1
V: TRBV29-1
size: .
CDR3: CSVESQIGAGAFF
DNA: TGCAGCGTAGAATCACAGATAGGGGCGGGAGCTTTCTTT

D: .
J: TRBJ1-2
V: TRBV23-1
size: .
CDR3: CASSRRQLGGKGYTF
DNA: TGCGCCAGCAGTCGGAGACAGCTGGGGGGGAAAGGCTACACCTTC

D: .
J: TRBJ1-5
V: TRBV9
size: .
CDR3: CASSVGGANQPQHF
DNA: TGTGCCAGCAGCGTAGGGGGGGCAAATCAGCCCCAGCATTTT

D: .
J: TRBJ2-6
V: TRBV4-2
size: .
CDR3: CASSQLRGEANVLTF
DNA: TGTGCCAGCAGCCAACTCAGGGGAGAAGCCAACGTCCTGACTTTC

D: .
J: TRBJ1-5
V: TRBV19
size: .
CDR3: CASSRDSGAHQPQHF
DNA: TGTGCCAGTAGTAGGGACTCCGGGGCCCATCAGCCCCAGCATTTT

D: .
J: TRBJ1-6
V: TRBV23-1
size: .
CDR3: CASSQSLGDLTYNSPLHF
DNA: TGCGCCAGCAGTCAATCGCTGGGGGACCTCACCTATAATTCACCCCTCCACTTT

D: .
J: TRBJ1-4
V: TRBV7-9
size: .
CDR3: CASSFHNTGEKLFF
DNA: TGTGCCAGCAGCTTTCACAACACAGGTGAAAAACTGTTTTTT

D: .
J: TRBJ1-2
V: TRBV30
size: .
CDR3: CASHDSPISGYTF
DNA: TGTGCCTCACATGACAGTCCCATAAGCGGCTACACCTTC

D: .
J: TRBJ2-5
V: TRBV23-1
size: .
CDR3: CASSQSAREETQYF
DNA: TGCGCCAGCAGTCAATCGGCCAGAGAAGAGACCCAGTACTTC

D: TRBD2
J: TRBJ2-2
V: TRBV2
size: few
CDR3: CASIVASGVGELFF
DNA: TGTGCCAGCATAGTGGCTAGCGGGGTTGGGGAGCTGTTTTTT

D: TRBD1
J: TRBJ2-7
V: TRBV28
size: .
CDR3: CASSLGQGKWQYF
DNA: TGTGCCAGCAGTCTAGGACAGGGGAAATGGCAGTACTTC

D: .
J: TRBJ2-3
V: TRBV28
size: .
CDR3: CASSPGTPTDTQYF
DNA: TGTGCCAGCAGTCCAGGGACTCCCACAGATACGCAGTATTTT

D: .
J: TRBJ2-7
V: TRBV20-1
size: few
CDR3: CSAKKADEQYF
DNA: TGCAGTGCTAAGAAGGCGGACGAGCAGTACTTC

D: TRBD1
J: TRBJ2-5
V: TRBV19
size: .
CDR3: CASRQGARETQYF
DNA: TGTGCCAGTAGGCAGGGGGCGAGGGAGACCCAGTACTTC

D: .
J: TRBJ2-1
V: TRBV3-1/TRBV3-2
size: .
CDR3: CASSQVRAGARDEQFF
DNA: TGTGCCAGCAGCCAAGTTAGGGCGGGGGCAAGGGATGAGCAGTTCTTC

D: TRBD2
J: TRBJ2-2
V: TRBV7-6
size: .
CDR3: CASSLVRTSGAGELFF
DNA: TGTGCCAGCAGCTTAGTAAGGACTAGCGGGGCCGGGGAGCTGTTTTTT

D: TRBD2
J: TRBJ2-3
V: TRBV6-2/TRBV6-3
size: once
CDR3: CASSSALSGGANTQYF
DNA: TGTGCCAGCAGTTCAGCGCTGAGCGGGGGGGCAAATACGCAGTATTTT

D: .
J: TRBJ2-1
V: TRBV9
size: .
CDR3: CASSVEGGPYNEQFF
DNA: TGTGCCAGCAGCGTAGAGGGGGGCCCCTACAATGAGCAGTTCTTC

D: TRBD1
J: TRBJ1-1
V: TRBV20-1
size: .
CDR3: CSASQGTGRREAFF
DNA: TGCAGTGCTAGTCAGGGGACAGGGCGGCGTGAAGCTTTCTTT

D: TRBD1
J: TRBJ1-2
V: TRBV12-3/TRBV12-4
size: .
CDR3: CASSPRTGVGYTF
DNA: TGTGCCAGCAGCCCTAGGACAGGGGTTGGCTACACCTTC

D: TRBD1
J: TRBJ1-2
V: TRBV12-5
size: hyperexpanded
CDR3: CASGQDRGLGYTF
DNA: TGTGCTAGTGGCCAGGACAGGGGGCTTGGCTACACCTTC

D: .
J: TRBJ1-1
V: TRBV10-2
size: once
CDR3: CASSLQGYTEAFF
DNA: TGCGCCAGCAGCCTACAGGGCTACACTGAAGCTTTCTTT

D: .
J: TRBJ1-1
V: TRBV18
size: .
CDR3: CASSPGLRMNTEAFF
DNA: TGTGCCAGCTCACCGGGACTGCGGATGAACACTGAAGCTTTCTTT

D: TRBD1
J: TRBJ2-3
V: TRBV4-3
size: .
CDR3: CASSQAAPGQGAPRRRPTQYF
DNA: TGCGCCAGCAGCCAGGCAGCTCCGGGACAGGGGGCCCCCCGGCGTCGGCCTACGCAGTATTTT